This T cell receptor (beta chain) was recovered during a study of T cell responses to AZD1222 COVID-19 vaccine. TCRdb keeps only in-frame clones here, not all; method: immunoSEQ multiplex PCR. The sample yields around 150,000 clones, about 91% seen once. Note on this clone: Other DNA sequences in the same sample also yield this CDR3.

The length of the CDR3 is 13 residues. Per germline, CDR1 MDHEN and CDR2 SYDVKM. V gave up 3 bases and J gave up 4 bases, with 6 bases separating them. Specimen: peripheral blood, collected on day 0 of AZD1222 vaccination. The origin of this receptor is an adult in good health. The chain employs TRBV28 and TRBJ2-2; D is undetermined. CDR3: CASSLGFTGELFF. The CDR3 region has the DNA TGTGCCAGCAGTTTGGGGTTCACCGGGGAGCTGTTTTTT.